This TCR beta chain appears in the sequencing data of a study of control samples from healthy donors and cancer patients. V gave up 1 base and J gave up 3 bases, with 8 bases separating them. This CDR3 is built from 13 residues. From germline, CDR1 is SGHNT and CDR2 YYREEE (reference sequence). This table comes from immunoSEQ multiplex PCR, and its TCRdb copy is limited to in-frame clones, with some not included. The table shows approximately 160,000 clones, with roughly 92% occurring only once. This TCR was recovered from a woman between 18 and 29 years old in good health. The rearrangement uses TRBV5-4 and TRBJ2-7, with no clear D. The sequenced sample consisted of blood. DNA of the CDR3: TGTGCCAGCAGCTTGATCGGAAACTACGAGCAGTACTTC. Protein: CASSLIGNYEQYF.